These 18 T cell receptor beta chains were all obtained from the same sample, sequenced in a study of metastatic and nonmetastatic thyroid tumors. Not a single patient had been given any form of treatment at any point before undergoing thyroid surgery. TCRdb re-called the PCR reads with MiXCR. The table lists 30,000 to 35,000 clones, almost 30% of them singletons. The specimen was blood. The receptors shown here come from a female donor with papillary thyroid cancer or a benign thyroid nodule (not recorded which). Some clones in this sample may be carry-over from other donors' samples.

This clone was detected only a few times. The gene calls are TRBV15 and TRBJ2-7; D is ambiguous. The V gene lost 5 bases and the J gene lost 0 bases, with 14 bases spanning the gap. CDR3 length equals 15 residues. From germline, CDR1 is LNHNV and CDR2 YYDKDF (reference sequence). Written as DNA, the CDR3 is TGTGCCACCAGCGCTCTCCGCGGCTACTCCTACGAGCAGTACTTC. This translates into CATSALRGYSYEQYF. Full variable domain (rest looked up from reference TRBV15 and TRBJ2-7): DAMVIQNPRYQVTQFGKPVTLSCSQTLNHNVMYWYQQKSSQAPKLLFHYYDKDFNNEADTPDNFQSRRPNTSFCFLDIRSPGLGDTAMYLCATSALRGYSYEQYFGPGTRLTVT.

This chain connects TRBV20-1 to TRBJ2-1; 9 bases line up with TRBD1. Losses at the gene ends were 6 bases for V and 7 bases for J; bases not matched to a gene: 4. This CDR3 contains 12 residues. Germline V CDR1 and CDR2: DFQATT, SNEGSKA (reference sequence). Here the CDR3 DNA reads TGCAGTGCCGGGACAGGGCAAAATGAGCAGTTCTTC. Its protein product is CSAGTGQNEQFF.

V is TRBV5-1 and J is TRBJ1-3; no reliable D call. There are 14 residues in the CDR3. Looked up from germline, CDR1 is SGHRS and CDR2 is YFSETQ. V was shortened by 2 bases and J by 0 bases, with 6 bases between the two germline ends. CDR3 sequence reads: CASSFDGSGNTIYF. CDR3 nucleotides: TGCGCCAGCAGCTTCGATGGCTCTGGAAACACCATATATTTT.

By its share, this clone is medium-sized (0.01 to 0.1%). The chain couples TRBV28 to TRBJ2-7; D may be TRBD1 (5 bases). The germline CDR1 and CDR2 sequences are MDHEN and SYDVKM. The CDR3 runs 13 residues. The germline V and J ends were trimmed by 6 bases and 4 bases, with 13 bases remaining between them. The CDR3 nucleotides are TGTGCCAGCAGCCGCCCCCAGGGATACGAGCAGTACTTC. Its translation: CASSRPQGYEQYF.

The chain employs TRBV19 and TRBJ2-1; 16 nucleotides match TRBD2. Germline loops: CDR1 LNHDA, CDR2 SQIVND (reference sequence). The CDR3 length is 16 residues. The V segment lost 3 bases and the J segment 7 bases; nucleotides outside the gene matches: 3. The chain's CDR3 is CASSMMGLAGGNEQFF. In nucleotides, the CDR3 is TGTGCCAGTAGTATGATGGGACTAGCGGGAGGGAATGAGCAGTTCTTC.

This clone was counted a few times. The chain uses TRBV29-1 and TRBJ1-2; no definite D call. CDR1 SQVTM and CDR2 ANQGSEA come from the germline V gene. Trimming took off 8 bases at V and 8 bases at J, with 18 bases between the two ends. This CDR3 comprises 12 residues. In DNA, the CDR3 is TGCAGCAATCGCGGCCCCGGGTTGGGCTACACCTTC. It encodes CSNRGPGLGYTF.

This chain uses TRBV5-1 with TRBJ1-1; D is uncertain. V dropped 0 bases and J dropped 4 bases, with 13 bases sitting between them. There are 15 residues in the CDR3. Germline CDR1 reads SGHRS; CDR2 reads YFSETQ. The chain's CDR3 is CASSLVAGGLTEAFF. CDR3 nucleotide sequence: TGCGCCAGCAGCTTGGTCGCGGGCGGACTCACTGAAGCTTTCTTT.

The table lists this clone with a few counts. This chain uses TRBV6-4 with TRBJ2-2; TRBD2 matches 12 bases. The V segment lost 5 bases and the J segment 6 bases; nucleotides outside the gene matches: 13. CDR3 length: 18 residues. In germline, CDR1 is MRHNA, CDR2 SNTAGT. CDR3 nucleotides: TGTGCCAGCAGTATAAGTTTGGAACTAGCGGGAGGCTCCGGGGAGCTGTTTTTT. This gives the protein CASSISLELAGGSGELFF.

This clone was observed at least ten times. The CDR3 DNA is TGTGCCAGCAGCTTAGTACGTACGGGACCCTTAACTTTCTTT. This sequence encodes CASSLVRTGPLTFF. This sequence joins TRBV7-8 and TRBJ1-1; D is perhaps TRBD1 (5 bases). Germline-derived CDR1 and CDR2 are SGHVS and FQNEAQ. Trimming cost V 1 base and J 12 bases, with 18 bases left between them. The CDR3 consists of 14 residues.

This clone was found a few times. The genes are TRBV19 and TRBJ1-2; no firm D call. V lost 0 bases to trimming and J lost 3 bases, with 11 bases between them. CDR3 length: 15 residues. Germline CDR1 LNHDA, CDR2 SQIVND (reference sequence). This CDR3 is CASSIDSTTDYGYTF. The DNA of the CDR3 is TGTGCCAGTAGTATAGATAGTACCACTGACTATGGCTACACCTTC.

This clone was detected only a few times. The chain links TRBV3-1 to TRBJ2-7; 12 bases are shared with TRBD2. This CDR3 is built from 15 residues. The J segment lost 6 bases and the V segment lost 6 bases, leaving 9 bases of the junction unmatched. Germline-derived CDR1 and CDR2 are LGHDT and YNNKEL (reference sequence). The CDR3 protein is CASSPSGRANGEQYF. CDR3 nucleotide sequence: TGTGCCAGCAGTCCTAGCGGGAGGGCTAATGGCGAGCAGTACTTC.

This clone was recorded many times. This chain joins TRBV5-1 and TRBJ2-5; D unresolved. CDR3 size: 14 residues. Per germline, CDR1 SGHRS and CDR2 YFSETQ. Trimming took 0 bases from V and 5 from J, leaving 11 bases between them. DNA of the CDR3: TGCGCCAGCAGCTTGGCAGGTATAGGGGAGACCCAGTACTTC. Translation: CASSLAGIGETQYF.

The CDR3 DNA follows: TGTGCCAGCAGCTCCCTAAGCGGGGGGTCCGCGAACACCGGGGAGCTGTTTTTT. Residues: CASSSLSGGSANTGELFF. This chain links TRBV7-6 with TRBJ2-2, with TRBD2 identical over 9 bases. The CDR3 is 18 residues long. Germline V gives CDR1 SGHVS, CDR2 FNYEAQ. V shed 4 bases, J shed 0 bases, and the junction held 9 bases outside the gene matches. Full variable domain (missing parts from reference TRBV7-6 and TRBJ2-2): GAGVSQSPRYKVTKRGQDVALRCDPISGHVSLYWYRQALGQGPEFLTYFNYEAQQDKSGLPNDRFSAERPEGSISTLTIQRTEQRDSAMYRCASSSLSGGSANTGELFFGEGSRLTVL.

This clone has a handful of counts. The V call is TRBV27, the J call TRBJ2-7; 9 bases map to TRBD1. From germline, CDR1 is MNHEY and CDR2 SMNVEV (reference sequence). The V segment lost 6 bases and the J segment 2 bases; nucleotides outside the gene matches: 8. The CDR3 length is 15 residues. CDR3 sequence reads: CASSHTTGGPYEQYF. CDR3 in DNA: TGTGCCAGCAGCCATACTACAGGGGGCCCCTACGAGCAGTACTTC.

This clone has a handful of counts. As DNA, the CDR3 is TGTGCCAGCAGCCCGGTAGCGGGCCCCTACGAGCAGTACTTC. The encoded protein is CASSPVAGPYEQYF. The chain joins TRBV6-1 to TRBJ2-7; 7 nucleotides agree with TRBD2. The V gene end was trimmed by 6 bases and the J gene end by 2 bases; junction bases not matched to a gene: 7. Germline loops: CDR1 MNHNS, CDR2 SASEGT. This CDR3 has 14 amino acids.

The chain is built from TRBV18 and TRBJ2-7, with TRBD1 as a possible D gene (5 bases). Trimming removed 2 bases at V and 0 bases at J, with 14 bases between. The germline CDR1 and CDR2 sequences are KGHSH and LQKENI. The CDR3 consists of 16 residues. The CDR3 nucleotides are TGTGCCAGCTCACCAAAGTCAGGGCTCAACTCCTACGAGCAGTACTTC. This gives the protein CASSPKSGLNSYEQYF. Together with reference TRBV18 and TRBJ2-7, the CDR3 gives the full variable domain: NAGVMQNPRHLVRRRGQEARLRCSPMKGHSHVYWYRQLPEEGLKFMVYLQKENIIDESGMPKERFSAEFPKEGPSILRIQQVVRGDSAAYFCASSPKSGLNSYEQYFGPGTRLTVT.

In this sample, this clone turned up once. This chain joins TRBV18 and TRBJ1-6, with no clear D. The CDR3 runs 12 residues. Trimming left V 6 bases short and J 8 bases short, with 8 bases between. CDR1 and CDR2 from the germline V gene are KGHSH and LQKENI. CDR3 in DNA: TGTGCCAGCTCGAATGGTGATTCACCCCTCCACTTT. Encoded protein: CASSNGDSPLHF.

This clone was recorded only once. The V and J genes are TRBV20-1 and TRBJ2-7; 10 bases map to TRBD2. Germline V CDR1 and CDR2: DFQATT, SNEGSKA (reference sequence). This CDR3 has 13 residues. J gave up 3 bases and V 6 bases, and 5 bases lay outside the gene matches. The CDR3 region is CSAKWTSGYEQYF. As DNA, the CDR3 is TGCAGTGCAAAATGGACTAGCGGCTACGAGCAGTACTTC.